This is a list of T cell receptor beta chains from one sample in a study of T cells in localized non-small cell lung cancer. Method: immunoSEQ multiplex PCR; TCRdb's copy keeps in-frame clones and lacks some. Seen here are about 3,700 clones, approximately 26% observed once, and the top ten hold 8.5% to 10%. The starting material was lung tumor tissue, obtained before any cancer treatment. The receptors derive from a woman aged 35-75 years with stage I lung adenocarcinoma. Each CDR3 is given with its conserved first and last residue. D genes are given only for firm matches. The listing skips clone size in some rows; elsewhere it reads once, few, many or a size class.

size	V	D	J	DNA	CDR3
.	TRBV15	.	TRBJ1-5	TGTGCCACCAGCAGAGATTCGGGGAATCAGCCCCAGCATTTT	CATSRDSGNQPQHF
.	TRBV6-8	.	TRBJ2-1	TGTGCCAGCAGTTACACAAGGGGAGCCTACAATGAGCAGTTCTTC	CASSYTRGAYNEQFF
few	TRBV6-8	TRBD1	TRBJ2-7	TGTGCCAGCAGTGCCCTGACAGGGGGGGACTACGAGCAGTACTTC	CASSALTGGDYEQYF
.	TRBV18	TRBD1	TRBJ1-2	TGTGCCAGCTCACCAGACAGGGGAACATACTATGGCTACACCTTC	CASSPDRGTYYGYTF
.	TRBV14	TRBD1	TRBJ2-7	TGTGCCAGCAGCCAAGACACCGGACAGGCCGTAGAGCAGTACTTC	CASSQDTGQAVEQYF
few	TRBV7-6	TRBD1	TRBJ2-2	TGTGCCAGCAGCCCAGGACAGGGGAACACCGGGGAGCTGTTTTTT	CASSPGQGNTGELFF
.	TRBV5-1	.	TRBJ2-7	TGCGCCAGCAGCTTGGAGGGCAGGGGCCACGAGCAGTACTTC	CASSLEGRGHEQYF
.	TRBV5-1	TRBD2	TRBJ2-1	TGCGCCAGCAGCCCATTCGGGACTAGCGGGAGGGCCGTCAATGAGCAGTTCTTC	CASSPFGTSGRAVNEQFF
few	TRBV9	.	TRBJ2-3	TGTGCCAGCAGCGTCCAGGGAAGGTGGGGAGATACGCAGTATTTT	CASSVQGRWGDTQYF
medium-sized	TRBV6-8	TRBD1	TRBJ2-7	TGTGCCAGCAGTTACTCGGACGACAGGGCCTACGAGCAGTACTTC	CASSYSDDRAYEQYF
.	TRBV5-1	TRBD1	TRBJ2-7	TGCGCCAGCAGCCTCTCCGGGACAGGGGAGTACGAGCAGTACTTC	CASSLSGTGEYEQYF
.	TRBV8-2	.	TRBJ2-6	TGTGCCAGCAGGTCGGACAGGGCAAGCTCTGGGGCCAACGTCCTGACTTTC	CASRSDRASSGANVLTF
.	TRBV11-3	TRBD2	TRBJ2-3	TGTGCCAGCAGCTCCCGGACTAGCGGGGGGAGGACGCAGTATTTT	CASSSRTSGGRTQYF
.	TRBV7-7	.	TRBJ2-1	TGTGCCACCCAGGGGCCTAAGGGGAGTAGCTCCTACAATGAGCAGTTCTTC	CATQGPKGSSSYNEQFF
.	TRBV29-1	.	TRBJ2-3	TGCAGCGTTGATGGTGGGAGGGGGCGGGTCACAGATACGCAGTATTTT	CSVDGGRGRVTDTQYF